The rows below give T cell receptor beta chains drawn from one sample of a study of blood T cell repertoires in COVID-19. Only in-frame clones appear in the TCRdb table, and some are missing; sequencing was by immunoSEQ multiplex PCR. The profile shows around 290,000 clones, 80% to 90% of them singletons. The sequencing input was peripheral blood. The source of these receptors is a woman in her 70s with COVID-19, enrolled during active disease. Each CDR3 is given with its conserved first and last residue. The order of the fields is J gene, clone size, D gene, V gene, CDR3 DNA, CDR3 protein. A D gene is named only where the DNA matches it firmly. A row's size may be missing; if present it is once, few, many or a size class.

j_gene: TRBJ1-1; abundance: few; d_gene: -; v_gene: TRBV7-8; CDR3nt: TGTGCCAGCAGCCGAGGGACACTGAACACTGAAGCTTTCTTT; CDR3aa: CASSRGTLNTEAFF
j_gene: TRBJ2-5; abundance: -; d_gene: TRBD2; v_gene: TRBV30; CDR3nt: TGTGCCTGGAGTAGCGGAGCGGGGAGGGAGACCCAGTACTTC; CDR3aa: CAWSSGAGRETQYF
j_gene: TRBJ2-7; abundance: -; d_gene: TRBD2; v_gene: TRBV7-2; CDR3nt: TGTGCCAGCAGCTTCCCCTCTAGCGGGGGCTCCTACGAGCAGTACTTC; CDR3aa: CASSFPSSGGSYEQYF
j_gene: TRBJ1-1; abundance: -; d_gene: -; v_gene: TRBV6-5; CDR3nt: TGTGCCAGCAGTTACTCGACCGGGGGAGACACTGAAGCTTTCTTT; CDR3aa: CASSYSTGGDTEAFF
j_gene: TRBJ2-7; abundance: -; d_gene: TRBD2; v_gene: TRBV7-2; CDR3nt: TGTGCCAGCAGTCAGCGGGGCACCTACGAGCAGTACTTC; CDR3aa: CASSQRGTYEQYF
j_gene: TRBJ1-6; abundance: -; d_gene: TRBD1; v_gene: TRBV3-1/TRBV3-2; CDR3nt: TGTGCCAGCAGCCAACGGGTACAGGGGGACTTTGCTAATTCACCCCTCCACTTT; CDR3aa: CASSQRVQGDFANSPLHF
j_gene: TRBJ1-6; abundance: -; d_gene: TRBD1; v_gene: TRBV6-5; CDR3nt: TGTGCCAGCAGCTACGACAGGGGAAAATCACCCCTCCACTTT; CDR3aa: CASSYDRGKSPLHF
j_gene: TRBJ2-5; abundance: -; d_gene: TRBD2; v_gene: TRBV6-6; CDR3nt: TGTGCCAGCAGTTACAGGCGGGGGAATGAAGAGACCCAGTACTTC; CDR3aa: CASSYRRGNEETQYF
j_gene: TRBJ1-1; abundance: -; d_gene: -; v_gene: TRBV28; CDR3nt: TGTGCCAGCAGTTTAGGTACATTGAACACTGAAGCTTTCTTT; CDR3aa: CASSLGTLNTEAFF
j_gene: TRBJ1-2; abundance: -; d_gene: -; v_gene: TRBV15; CDR3nt: TGTGCCACCAGCAGAGAACGGAGGGACTATGGCTACACCTTC; CDR3aa: CATSRERRDYGYTF
j_gene: TRBJ2-7; abundance: -; d_gene: TRBD1; v_gene: TRBV9; CDR3nt: TGTGCCAGCAGCGTAGGAGTCACACAGGGGATCACCTACGAGCAGTACTTC; CDR3aa: CASSVGVTQGITYEQYF
j_gene: TRBJ1-2; abundance: -; d_gene: -; v_gene: TRBV9; CDR3nt: TGTGCCAGCAGCCCCCGGGACAATAACTATGGCTACACCTTC; CDR3aa: CASSPRDNNYGYTF
j_gene: TRBJ1-2; abundance: once; d_gene: TRBD1; v_gene: TRBV7-3; CDR3nt: TGTGCCAGCAGCCCCGGAGGGACAGGGAACTATGGCTACACCTTC; CDR3aa: CASSPGGTGNYGYTF
j_gene: TRBJ1-1; abundance: -; d_gene: -; v_gene: TRBV4-2; CDR3nt: TGTGCCAGCAGCCAAGATACAACTGAAGCTTTCTTT; CDR3aa: CASSQDTTEAFF
j_gene: TRBJ2-3; abundance: -; d_gene: TRBD2; v_gene: TRBV9; CDR3nt: TGTGCCAGCAGCGCCGACCCGGGACTAGCGGGGGGGCCCCCAGATACGCAGTATTTT; CDR3aa: CASSADPGLAGGPPDTQYF
j_gene: TRBJ1-1; abundance: -; d_gene: TRBD1; v_gene: TRBV19; CDR3nt: TGTGCCAGTAGTATTTTAGGGGACAGGACTGAAGCTTTCTTT; CDR3aa: CASSILGDRTEAFF
j_gene: TRBJ1-5; abundance: -; d_gene: TRBD1; v_gene: TRBV27; CDR3nt: TGTGCCAGCAGAACAGGGGATCAGCCCCAGCATTTT; CDR3aa: CASRTGDQPQHF
j_gene: TRBJ1-6; abundance: few; d_gene: TRBD1; v_gene: TRBV28; CDR3nt: TGTGCCAGCAGTTTACCGGGACAGGGGGCCAATTCACCCCTCCACTTT; CDR3aa: CASSLPGQGANSPLHF
j_gene: TRBJ2-7; abundance: -; d_gene: TRBD1; v_gene: TRBV27; CDR3nt: TGTGCCAGCAGTTTGTCGACAGGGCCGACCTACGAGCAGTACTTC; CDR3aa: CASSLSTGPTYEQYF
j_gene: TRBJ2-1; abundance: -; d_gene: TRBD2; v_gene: TRBV4-2; CDR3nt: TGTGCCAGCAGCCAAACCGGGACTAGGGGCACCGATGAGCAGTTCTTC; CDR3aa: CASSQTGTRGTDEQFF
j_gene: TRBJ1-2; abundance: -; d_gene: TRBD1; v_gene: TRBV10-2; CDR3nt: TGCGCCAGCAGTGAGTCGACGACAGGGAGAAGCTATGGCTACACCTTC; CDR3aa: CASSESTTGRSYGYTF
j_gene: TRBJ2-5; abundance: -; d_gene: -; v_gene: TRBV2; CDR3nt: TGTGCCAGCAGTGAAGAGGGGGGGGAGACCCAGTACTTC; CDR3aa: CASSEEGGETQYF
j_gene: TRBJ1-6; abundance: -; d_gene: TRBD1; v_gene: TRBV4-1; CDR3nt: TGCGCCAGCAGCCTTAAACAGGGGTTGATTGATCTTTCACCCCTCCACTTT; CDR3aa: CASSLKQGLIDLSPLHF
j_gene: TRBJ1-1; abundance: -; d_gene: TRBD1; v_gene: TRBV6-2/TRBV6-3; CDR3nt: TGTGCCAGCAGTTACAGGGACAGGGTAAACACTGAAGCTTTCTTT; CDR3aa: CASSYRDRVNTEAFF
j_gene: TRBJ1-5; abundance: -; d_gene: TRBD1; v_gene: TRBV27; CDR3nt: TGTGCCAGCAGACAGGGGGCGGGCAATCAGCCCCAGCATTTT; CDR3aa: CASRQGAGNQPQHF
j_gene: TRBJ2-7; abundance: -; d_gene: -; v_gene: TRBV24-1; CDR3nt: TGTGCCACCAGTGACTCTTCCTACGAGCAGTACTTC; CDR3aa: CATSDSSYEQYF
j_gene: TRBJ2-5; abundance: -; d_gene: -; v_gene: TRBV12-5; CDR3nt: TGTGCTAGTGGTTTGGCAGGGATGGAGACCCAGTACTTC; CDR3aa: CASGLAGMETQYF